The 5 T cell receptor beta chains below come from one sample, sequenced in a study of cytomegalovirus exposure and HLA in healthy donors. Primers for the PCR totalled 60 Vbeta and 13 Jbeta. Here immunoSEQ multiplex PCR was the method, and the copy in TCRdb shows in-frame clones only, minus some. The sample has under 250,000 clones; over 70% are singletons. The source material was PBMCs. The receptors derive from a woman aged 60-75 years in good health and CMV-seropositive.

For this clone: Other DNA sequences within the sample encode an identical CDR3. This chain joins TRBV28 and TRBJ1-2, with D possibly matching TRBD1 (6 bases). The CDR3 runs 13 residues. From germline, CDR1 is MDHEN and CDR2 SYDVKM. V lost 5 bases and J 6 bases, leaving 13 bases between the germline ends. For the CDR3, the DNA is TGTGCCAGCAGTCTAACGGGGGGCAATGGCTACACCTTC. This sequence encodes CASSLTGGNGYTF.

The chain recombines TRBV9 with TRBJ1-2, with TRBD1 matching 7 bases. The CDR3 has 14 amino acids. Germline V gene data show CDR1 as SGDLS and CDR2 as YYNGEE. V dropped 3 bases and J dropped 4; count of bases not matched to a gene: 6. Here the CDR3 reads CASSGTQGFYGYTF. The CDR3 DNA is TGTGCCAGCAGCGGGACACAGGGGTTCTATGGCTACACCTTC. The entire variable domain, with the rest obtained from reference TRBV9 and TRBJ1-2, is as follows: DSGVTQTPKHLITATGQRVTLRCSPRSGDLSVYWYQQSLDQGLQFLIQYYNGEERAKGNILERFSAQQFPDLHSELNLSSLELGDSALYFCASSGTQGFYGYTFGSGTRLTVV.

J is TRBJ2-3 and V is TRBV4-2; D is perhaps TRBD1 (5 bases). Germline CDR1 LGHNA, CDR2 YNFKEQ. V was cut by 2 bases and J by 2 bases, with 14 bases left in between. The CDR3 has 16 residues. In nucleotides, the CDR3 is TGTGCCAGCAGCCAATTGACAGCCGCTCACACAGATACGCAGTATTTT. As protein: CASSQLTAAHTDTQYF.

The chain couples TRBV19 to TRBJ2-1; TRBD2 agrees at 8 bases. J lost 8 bases, V lost 6 bases, and 12 bases had no gene match. From germline, CDR1 is LNHDA and CDR2 SQIVND (reference sequence). The CDR3 is made up of 15 amino acids. CDR3: CASRGGAGGEYEQFF. The CDR3 bases are TGTGCCAGTAGAGGGGGGGCGGGAGGCGAGTATGAGCAGTTCTTC.

This rearrangement joins TRBV9 to TRBJ2-1; D remains unclear. The CDR3 consists of 15 residues. Germline V gene lookup returns CDR1 SGDLS and CDR2 YYNGEE. With 0 bases removed from V and 2 bases from J, the gap between germline ends came to 9 bases. The CDR3 loop is CASSVEENPYNEQFF. CDR3 in DNA: TGTGCCAGCAGCGTAGAGGAGAATCCCTACAATGAGCAGTTCTTC.